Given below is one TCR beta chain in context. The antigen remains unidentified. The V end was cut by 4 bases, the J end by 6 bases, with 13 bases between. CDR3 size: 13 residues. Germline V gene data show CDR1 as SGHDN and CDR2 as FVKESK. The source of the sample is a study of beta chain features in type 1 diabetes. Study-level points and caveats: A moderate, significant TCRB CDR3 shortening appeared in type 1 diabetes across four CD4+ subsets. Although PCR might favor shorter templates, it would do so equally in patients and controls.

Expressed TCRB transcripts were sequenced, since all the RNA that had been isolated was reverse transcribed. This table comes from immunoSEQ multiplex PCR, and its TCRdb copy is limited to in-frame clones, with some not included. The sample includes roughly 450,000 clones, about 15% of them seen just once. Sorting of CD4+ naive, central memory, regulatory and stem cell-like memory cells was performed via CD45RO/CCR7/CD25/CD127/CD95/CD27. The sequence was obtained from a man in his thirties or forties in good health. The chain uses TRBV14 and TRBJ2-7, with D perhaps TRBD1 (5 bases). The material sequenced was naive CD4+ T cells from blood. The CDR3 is CASSRQGYSEQYF. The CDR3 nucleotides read TGTGCCAGCAGCCGTCAGGGTTACAGCGAGCAGTACTTC.